The clone carrying this T cell receptor (beta chain) was detected a few times. Other DNA sequences in the sample encode the same CDR3. Deep-level assay runs were performed. The repertoire was sequenced with immunoSEQ multiplex PCR; TCRdb's copy has only in-frame clones and lacks some. The data contain 2.3 million or so clones, more than 85% of them singletons. The V and J ends lost 6 bases and 0 bases respectively, with 4 bases between them. The CDR3 is 12 residues long. Germline V lookup: CDR1 SEHNR, CDR2 FQNEAQ (reference sequence). This sample was included in a study of shared clonotypes between healthy human individuals.

The chain combines TRBV7-9 with TRBJ2-3; D uncertain. The sequenced sample was naive CD4+ T cells from PBMCs. Subset in this sample: CD45RA+ positively selected. This receptor was taken from a man between 18 and 35 years old in good health. Some clones in this sample may be carry-over from other donors' samples. The CDR3 nucleotides are TGTGCCAGCAGTCCTAGCACAGATACGCAGTATTTT. Encoded protein: CASSPSTDTQYF. Full variable domain (rest looked up from reference TRBV7-9 and TRBJ2-3): DTGVSQNPRHKITKRGQNVTFRCDPISEHNRLYWYRQTLGQGPEFLTYFQNEAQLEKSRLLSDRFSAERPKGSFSTLEIQRTEQGDSAMYLCASSPSTDTQYFGPGTRLTVL.